The rows below give T cell receptor beta chains drawn from one sample of a study of T cell repertoires in cytomegalovirus infection. MiXCR was run by TCRdb on the reads, yielding one entry per CDR3 protein. The sample includes about 310,000 distinct CDR3 sequences, roughly 25% of them seen just once. Their antigen targets remain unknown. The material was cultured PBMCs, obtained from culture after CMV antigen stimulation. These receptors were collected from a human donor in good health (CMV status not recorded). Some clones in this sample may be carry-over from other donors' samples. The CDR3 runs from the conserved cysteine through the conserved F or W. D genes are given only for firm matches. A row's size may be missing; if present it is once, few, many or a size class.

J,D,size,V,DNA,CDR3
TRBJ2-5,NA,NA,TRBV7-2,TGTGCCAGCAGCTTAGTGCACGGGAGAAGAGAGACCCAGTACTTC,CASSLVHGRRETQYF
TRBJ2-1,TRBD2,many,TRBV7-8,TGTGCCAGCAGCTCCTGGACTAGCGGGAGTGGTGAGCAGTTCTTC,CASSSWTSGSGEQFF
TRBJ2-7,NA,few,TRBV7-9,TGTGCCAGCAGCTTGGCCAGCGCAACCTACGAGCAGTACTTC,CASSLASATYEQYF
TRBJ2-5,TRBD2,NA,TRBV20-1,TGCAGTGCTAGAGATCTTCGACTAGCGGAAGAGACCCAGTACTTC,CSARDLRLAEETQYF
TRBJ1-1,NA,few,TRBV7-4,TGTGCCAGCAGCTTAGTCGGCCGGGTGAGTGAAGCTTTCTTT,CASSLVGRVSEAFF
TRBJ2-5,NA,few,TRBV7-2,TGTGCCAGCAGCTTAGCGCTAGGGACCCAGTACTTC,CASSLALGTQYF
TRBJ2-3,TRBD2,many,TRBV7-2,TGTGCCAGCAGGCCCGGGACTACCACAGATACGCAGTATTTT,CASRPGTTTDTQYF
TRBJ2-7,NA,NA,TRBV20-1,TGCAGTGCTAGAGGCCCGACTCGGGACCGCTCCTACGAGCAGTACTTC,CSARGPTRDRSYEQYF
TRBJ2-1,TRBD2,NA,TRBV6-6,TGTGCCAGCAGTTACGACCCTGTCGGGAGGATGGATGAGCAGTTCTTC,CASSYDPVGRMDEQFF
TRBJ1-2,TRBD1,many,TRBV10-3,TGTGCCATCAGTGCCTTACAGGGGGCCTCTGGCTACACCTTC,CAISALQGASGYTF
TRBJ1-5,NA,few,TRBV7-2,TGTGCCAGCAGCTTAGTGTTGGGTTATCAGCCCCAGCATTTT,CASSLVLGYQPQHF
TRBJ1-2,TRBD1,few,TRBV7-2,TGTGCCAGCACAGAACAGGGGTCGGGCGGCTACACCTTC,CASTEQGSGGYTF
TRBJ2-5,TRBD2,NA,TRBV12-3/TRBV12-4,TGTGCCAGCAGTTTGGTTCGGGGGGAAGAGACCCAGTACTTC,CASSLVRGEETQYF
TRBJ2-1,TRBD2,NA,TRBV20-1,TGCAGTGCCGCGAGGCGGGAGGGCCGAGTCGATGAGCAGTTCTTC,CSAARREGRVDEQFF
TRBJ2-5,TRBD2,few,TRBV27,TGTGCCAGCAACCAACTAGCGGCTAAAGAGACCCAGTACTTC,CASNQLAAKETQYF
TRBJ2-1,TRBD1,many,TRBV7-2,TGTGCCAGCAGCCGGGACAGGGGGACTTACAATGAGCAGTTCTTC,CASSRDRGTYNEQFF
TRBJ1-4,TRBD1,few,TRBV7-9,TGTGCCAGCACGGGGGGGACAGGCTTGTCCCTGGGTGAAAAACTGTTTTTT,CASTGGTGLSLGEKLFF
TRBJ2-7,NA,NA,TRBV24-1,TGTGCCACCAGTGATTCATCGAGCGAGCAGTACTTC,CATSDSSSEQYF
TRBJ1-2,NA,NA,TRBV19,TGTGCCAGTAGTAGCCAATCCGGGGGTGACTATGGCTACACCTTC,CASSSQSGGDYGYTF
TRBJ2-7,TRBD2,few,TRBV10-3,TGTGCCATCAGACCGGGACTAGCGGGAATCTACGAGCAGTACTTC,CAIRPGLAGIYEQYF
TRBJ2-3,NA,few,TRBV28,TGTGCCAGCTGGGGGGCTTCAGGCACAGATACGCAGTATTTT,CASWGASGTDTQYF
TRBJ1-5,TRBD1,NA,TRBV19,TGTGCCAGTAGCGTTTACAGGGGACCTATGATCCGTAGTCTTGCGCATTTT,CASSVYRGPMIRSLAHF
TRBJ1-1,TRBD1,few,TRBV7-8,TGTGCCAGCAGCCCCGGGACAGGTCCCCTCTGGAACCTTAACACTGAAGCTTTCTTT,CASSPGTGPLWNLNTEAFF